Sequencing of this T cell receptor beta chain was carried out in a study of T cells in Graves' hyperthyroidism and ophthalmopathy. Trimming pared 6 bases from V and 6 bases from J, leaving 15 bases between. There are 13 residues in the CDR3. Germline lookup yields CDR1 MNHNS and CDR2 SASEGT. With duration under 3 months, ophthalmopathy was active: Clinical Activity Score at least 3, NOSPECS at least 4. PBMCs were sourced from around 10 ml fresh peripheral blood. The investigators amplified TCR beta CDR3 regions from RNA transcripts. HTBI primers were employed in a first-round RT-PCR of the TCR CDR3. TCRdb passed the multiplex PCR reads through MiXCR, listing each CDR3 protein once. The sample consists of about 640,000 distinct CDR3 sequences, roughly 15% of them appearing once.

The TCR was taken from a woman aged 50 to 65 with Graves' ophthalmopathy. The rearrangement links TRBV6-1 to TRBJ2-7, with a weak D call TRBD2 (5 bases). Sequencing input: blood. DNA for the CDR3: TGTGCCAGCAGCGCATTGAGGGTGGGCGAGCAGTACTTC. As protein: CASSALRVGEQYF.